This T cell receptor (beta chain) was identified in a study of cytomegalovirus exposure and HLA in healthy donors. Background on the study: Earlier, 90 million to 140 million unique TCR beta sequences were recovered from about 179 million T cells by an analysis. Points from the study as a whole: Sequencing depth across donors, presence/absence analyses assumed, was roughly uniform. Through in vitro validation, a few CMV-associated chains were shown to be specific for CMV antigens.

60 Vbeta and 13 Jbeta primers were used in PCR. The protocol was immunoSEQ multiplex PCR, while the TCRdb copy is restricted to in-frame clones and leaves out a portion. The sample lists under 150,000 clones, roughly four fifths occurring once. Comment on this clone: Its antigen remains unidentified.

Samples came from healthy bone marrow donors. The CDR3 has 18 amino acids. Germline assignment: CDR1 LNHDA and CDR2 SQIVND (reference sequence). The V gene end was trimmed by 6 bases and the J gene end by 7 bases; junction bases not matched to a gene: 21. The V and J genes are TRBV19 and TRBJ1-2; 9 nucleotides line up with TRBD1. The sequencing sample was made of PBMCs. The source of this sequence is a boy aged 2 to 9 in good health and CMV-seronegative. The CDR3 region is CASSPGMGTGQGHGGYTF. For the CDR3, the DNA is TGTGCCAGTAGCCCTGGGATGGGTACGGGACAGGGCCATGGTGGCTACACCTTC.